Sequencing of this T cell receptor (beta chain) was carried out in a study of neurological immune-mediated disorders. This clonotype was recorded at least ten times. Stored at -80 C, 2 million PBMCs were the source of the unsorted libraries. V shed 3 bases and J shed 1 base, with 10 bases lying between them. This CDR3 is 15 amino acids long. Germline V gene data show CDR1 as KGHSH and CDR2 as LQKENI. TCRdb independently ran MiXCR on the 5' RACE reads; one entry per CDR3 protein. The sample gives 75,000 to 80,000 distinct CDR3 sequences, just over 5% of which show up once; roughly 2.2% is in the top ten.

The V call is TRBV18, the J call TRBJ1-5; maybe TRBD1 (6 bases). Material for sequencing was PBMCs. The TCR was taken from a woman in her thirties with multiple sclerosis. CDR3 residues: CASSPAQGSNQPQHF. As DNA, the CDR3 is TGTGCCAGCTCACCGGCACAGGGAAGCAATCAGCCCCAGCATTTT.